This T cell receptor beta chain originates from a study of blood T cells in healthy people across ages. Germline CDR1 reads MNHEY; CDR2 reads SVGEGT. The CDR3 spans 15 residues. V lost 6 bases and J lost 13, with 25 bases in between. Next came a second PCR, run for about 7 to 12 cycles, which used a sample-barcoded 5' primer along with a J-beta primer mix. Carrying 12 random nucleotides, a template-switch adaptor labeled each individual cDNA molecule. MiXCR was run by TCRdb on the 5' RACE reads, yielding one entry per CDR3 protein. This table has 1.5 million to 2 million distinct CDR3 sequences, roughly 30% appearing once.

The chain combines TRBV6-2 or TRBV6-3 with TRBJ2-4; tentative D call: TRBD2 (6 bases). The sequence was obtained from a young woman in good health. The sequencing sample was made of blood. The CDR3 DNA sequence: TGTGCCAGCAGCGTAATAGGAGGGCACCAAGACACCCAGTACTTC. The encoded protein is CASSVIGGHQDTQYF.